One and the same sample provided the 22 T cell receptor beta chains below, sequenced in a study of response to subunit inactivated influenza vaccine. TCRdb redid the calling of the RT-PCR reads with MiXCR, one entry per CDR3 protein. The table has under 750,000 distinct CDR3 sequences, about 10% seen once; the top ten hold roughly a tenth. The specimen was PBMCs from blood, collected on the day of vaccination. Receptors originate from a man aged 45-65 years who received an inactivated influenza vaccine.

The genes are TRBV25-1 and TRBJ2-2; D might be TRBD2 (6 bases). V was cut by 6 bases and J by 0 bases, with 8 bases left in between. In germline, CDR1 is MGHDK, CDR2 SYGVNS. CDR3 length: 14 amino acids. This CDR3 reads CASRGTSNTGELFF. CDR3 sequence (DNA): TGTGCCAGCAGAGGGACTTCGAACACCGGGGAGCTGTTTTTT.

This clonotype occurred many times. The J gene is TRBJ1-6, the V gene TRBV7-2, with D perhaps matching TRBD1 (5 bases). The germline V and J ends were trimmed by 7 bases and 7 bases, with 17 bases remaining between them. The CDR3 loop spans 15 amino acids. Germline lookup yields CDR1 SGHTA and CDR2 FQGNSA. The chain's CDR3 is CASTSSGGKNSPLHF. The CDR3, as DNA: TGTGCCAGCACCTCCTCGGGGGGGAAAAATTCACCCCTCCACTTT.

The J gene is TRBJ2-3, the V gene TRBV4-3; TRBD2 matches 13 bases. The CDR3 sequence is 20 residues long. V lost 2 bases to trimming and J lost 3 bases; unmatched junction nucleotides: 14. From germline, CDR1 is LGHNA and CDR2 YSLEER. This chain's CDR3 is CASSQSLVTSGRSGTDTQYF. As DNA, the CDR3 is TGCGCCAGCAGCCAATCTCTGGTGACTAGCGGGAGGTCGGGAACAGATACGCAGTATTTT.

This clonotype was picked up a small number of times. The V gene is TRBV5-1, the J gene TRBJ2-2, with D possibly matching TRBD1 (6 bases). The germline V gene encodes CDR1 SGHRS and CDR2 YFSETQ. The ends were cut back, 4 bases at V and 5 bases at J, with 21 bases in the middle. The CDR3 is 17 residues long. CDR3 amino acids: CASSTSPGTRGTGELFF. The CDR3 DNA follows: TGCGCCAGCAGCACCAGCCCCGGGACCAGGGGAACCGGGGAGCTGTTTTTT.

The V and J genes are TRBV11-2 and TRBJ2-1, with D unclear. V was clipped by 1 base and J by 5 bases, with 15 bases between them. This CDR3 comprises 16 residues. CDR1 is SGHAT and CDR2 is FQNNGV in the germline V gene. CDR3 sequence reads: CASSLVGSPWDNEQFF. CDR3 coding DNA: TGTGCCAGCAGCTTAGTAGGTTCGCCCTGGGACAATGAGCAGTTCTTC.

About this clonotype itself: No conserved phenylalanine or tryptophan ends this CDR3, so it is likely a read error. It is unclear where the CDR3 begins or ends on the DNA, so no DNA is shown, and the CDR3 is as TCRdb lists it. The chain recombines TRBV3-1 with TRBJ2-7. The CDR3 adds up to 8 amino acids, both ends counted. Germline-derived CDR1 and CDR2 are LGHDT and YNNKEL (reference sequence). This CDR3 is CASSPPKI.

There are a few counts of this clonotype. This sequence joins TRBV4-1 and TRBJ2-2, with D tentatively TRBD2 (6 bases). This CDR3 comprises 18 residues. Trimming shortened V by 3 bases and J by 2 bases, and 19 bases separated the two germline ends. CDR1 is MGHRA, CDR2 YSYEKL, per germline. CDR3 region: CASSHFPDGGDNTGELFF. DNA for the CDR3: TGCGCCAGCAGCCACTTCCCGGACGGCGGGGACAACACCGGGGAGCTGTTTTTT.

This clonotype came up a few times. V gene TRBV12-3 or TRBV12-4 combines with J gene TRBJ1-2; perhaps TRBD1 as D (5 bases). Trimming took off 3 bases at V and 7 bases at J, with 6 bases between the two ends. The CDR3 contains 11 residues. CDR3 protein: CASSFGAGYTF. The DNA for the CDR3 is TGTGCCAGCAGTTTCGGGGCTGGCTACACCTTC.

About this clonotype itself: An end of the junction differs from the germline gene, which may be a read error. The chain recombines TRBV5-1 with TRBJ2-7; 7 bases match TRBD2. CDR3 length: 13 amino acids. CDR1 SGHRS and CDR2 YFSETQ come from the germline V gene. The CDR3 DNA sequence: TGCACCAGCAGCGGGGACTATCCTACGTATCAGTACTTC. As protein: CTSSGDYPTYQYF.

V gene TRBV4-1 combines with J gene TRBJ2-2; D gene uncertain. V dropped 1 base and J dropped 3 bases, with 6 bases sitting between them. Looked up from germline, CDR1 is MGHRA and CDR2 is YSYEKL. The CDR3 loop spans 14 amino acids. CDR3 sequence reads: CASSQGSYTGELFF. CDR3 DNA: TGCGCCAGCAGCCAAGGATCCTACACCGGGGAGCTGTTTTTT.

As concerns this clonotype: A much larger clone sits a single nucleotide away, making a read error possible. The chain uses TRBV12-3 or TRBV12-4 and TRBJ2-3; the match to TRBD2 covers 11 bases. The CDR3 is 20 residues long. Germline trimming cut 5 bases from V and 4 bases from J; bases unmatched to any gene: 20. The CDR3, as DNA: TGTGCCAGCAGTCCCCCGACTAGCGGGAAGTATTATGGTCTCTCAGATACGCAGTATTTT. Translated: CASSPPTSGKYYGLSDTQYF.

This chain links TRBV6-1 with TRBJ2-7; 8 bases agree with TRBD1. CDR3 length equals 15 residues. Germline V gene sequence: CDR1 MNHNS, CDR2 SASEGT. Unmatched junction bases numbered 6, after V lost 2 bases and J lost 3 bases. The CDR3 loop reads CASSEFGQGIYEQYF. DNA of the CDR3: TGTGCCAGCAGTGAATTCGGACAGGGAATCTACGAGCAGTACTTC.

This clonotype was seen repeatedly, ten times or more. The chain uses TRBV7-2 and TRBJ2-7, with D unresolved. CDR3 length equals 12 residues. CDR1 and CDR2 from the germline V gene are SGHTA and FQGNSA. V was trimmed by 5 bases and J by 3 bases, leaving 8 bases between them. This chain's CDR3 is CASSISFYEQYF. The CDR3 bases are TGTGCCAGCAGCATCTCCTTCTACGAGCAGTACTTC. The full variable domain, in which reference TRBV7-2 and TRBJ2-7 provide the parts outside the CDR3, is GAGVSQSPSNKVTEKGKDVELRCDPISGHTALYWYRQSLGQGLEFLIYFQGNSAPDKSGLPSDRFSAERTGGSVSTLTIQRTQQEDSAVYLCASSISFYEQYFGPGTRLTVT.

This clonotype was seen a few times. V is TRBV24-1 and J is TRBJ2-1, with D possibly matching TRBD2 (6 bases). The V end lost 4 bases, the J end lost 5 bases, and 14 bases lay between the germline ends. This CDR3 contains 15 residues. Germline values: CDR1 KGHDR, CDR2 SFDVKD. CDR3 sequence reads: CATSDPSGEDNEQFF. CDR3 DNA: TGTGCCACCAGTGACCCGTCGGGAGAGGACAATGAGCAGTTCTTC.

In DNA, the CDR3 is TGCAGTGCGACGGACTGGTGGGTCTCGGAGACCCAGTACTTC. Its protein is CSATDWWVSETQYF. The V gene is TRBV20-1, the J gene TRBJ2-5; possibly TRBD2 for D (5 bases). The V gene lost 6 bases and the J gene lost 5 bases, with 19 bases spanning the gap. Germline assignment: CDR1 DFQATT and CDR2 SNEGSKA (reference sequence). This CDR3 has 14 residues.

This clonotype was observed a few times. V is TRBV28 and J is TRBJ2-7; 10 bases line up with TRBD2. The length of the CDR3 is 14 residues. Germline V gives CDR1 MDHEN, CDR2 SYDVKM. The V and J ends lost 8 bases and 3 bases, in that order; junction bases with no gene match: 7. The DNA of the CDR3 is TGTGCCAGCCAAGCGGGAGGGAATCTCTACGAGCAGTACTTC. It is translated as CASQAGGNLYEQYF.

The V call is TRBV5-1, the J call TRBJ2-4, with D uncertain. Germline loops: CDR1 SGHRS, CDR2 YFSETQ. Trimming took off 4 bases at V and 5 bases at J, with 10 bases between the two ends. CDR3 length: 13 residues. The CDR3 DNA reads as TGCGCCAGCAGCCCAAGCCCACAAAACATTCAGTACTTC. Protein sequence: CASSPSPQNIQYF.

This rearrangement joins TRBV7-2 to TRBJ1-6; D not certain. CDR1 SGHTA and CDR2 FQGNSA come from the germline V gene. This CDR3 is 15 amino acids long. Trimming pared 0 bases from V and 5 bases from J, leaving 8 bases between. CDR3 DNA sequence: TGTGCCAGCAGCTTAGCAGGGTTGGATAATTCACCCCTCCACTTT. This sequence encodes CASSLAGLDNSPLHF.

This clonotype came up a few times. The chain is built from TRBV12-3 or TRBV12-4 and TRBJ2-7; 7 positions agree with TRBD1. This CDR3 is built from 13 residues. Trimming took 5 bases from V and 6 from J; bases not matched to a gene: 7. The CDR3 loop is CASSPGQVFEQYF. The DNA of the CDR3 is TGTGCCAGCAGTCCCGGACAGGTGTTCGAGCAGTACTTC.

The chain joins TRBV12-3 or TRBV12-4 to TRBJ2-7; D is ambiguous. This CDR3 has 14 amino acids. Trimming took 3 bases from V and 2 from J, leaving 11 bases between them. The CDR3 protein is CASSFGSLPYEQYF. DNA of the CDR3: TGTGCCAGCAGTTTTGGGTCTCTCCCCTACGAGCAGTACTTC.

This clonotype has ten or more counts. The V call is TRBV5-1, the J call TRBJ2-7; a possible D gene is TRBD1 (6 bases). Germline V CDR1 and CDR2: SGHRS, YFSETQ. The germline V and J ends were trimmed by 1 base and 2 bases, with 7 bases remaining between them. The CDR3 covers 13 residues. The CDR3 nucleotides are TGCGCCAGCAGCTTGCAGGGGACCTACGAGCAGTACTTC. This codes for CASSLQGTYEQYF.

The V gene is TRBV5-1, the J gene TRBJ2-5; 7 nucleotides match TRBD1. CDR1 SGHRS and CDR2 YFSETQ come from the germline V gene. This CDR3 spans 15 amino acids. V lost 0 bases, J lost 1 base, and 3 bases stayed unmatched. CDR3 protein: CASSLARTGQETQYF. CDR3 nucleotide sequence: TGCGCCAGCAGCTTGGCCCGGACAGGCCAAGAGACCCAGTACTTC.